This passage covers 6 T cell receptor beta chains from one sample sequenced in a study of cytomegalovirus exposure and HLA in healthy donors. PCR involved 60 Vbeta and 13 Jbeta primers. Repertoires were generated with immunoSEQ multiplex PCR, while TCRdb's copy carries only in-frame clones and drops some. The sample lists 90,000 to 140,000 clones; roughly 13% were seen once. The sequencing sample was made of PBMCs. Every receptor here comes from a middle-aged man in good health and CMV-seropositive.

This chain links TRBV4-2 with TRBJ1-3; no definite D call. Trimming cost V 0 bases and J 9 bases, with 24 bases left between them. The CDR3 is made up of 18 amino acids. Germline-derived CDR1 and CDR2 are LGHNA and YNFKEQ. The CDR3 region is CASSQDQRSWRVDGTIYF. DNA for the CDR3: TGTGCCAGCAGCCAAGATCAACGTAGTTGGAGGGTGGATGGCACCATATATTTT.

This clone was detected a few times. The chain is built from TRBV2 and TRBJ2-5; D unclear. Germline V gene lookup returns CDR1 SNHLY and CDR2 FYNNEI. There are 13 residues in the CDR3. Trimming took 6 bases from V and 7 from J, leaving 15 bases between them. Here the CDR3 DNA reads TGTGCCAGCAGCTTTTTGGCCGAGGCGACCCAGTACTTC. It is translated as CASSFLAEATQYF.

This clone was seen only a few times. The CDR3 region has the DNA TGTGCCAGCAGTATAAAACAGGTTGTCCACGAGCAGTACTTC. Amino acids: CASSIKQVVHEQYF. The rearrangement joins TRBV28 to TRBJ2-7, with TRBD1 as a possible D gene (5 bases). Germline CDR1 and CDR2: MDHEN and SYDVKM. This CDR3 contains 14 residues. Trimming took 5 bases from V and 5 from J, leaving 16 bases between them.

The rearrangement uses TRBV15 and TRBJ1-5; D ambiguous. Trimming stripped 1 base from V and 2 bases from J, with 9 bases between. CDR3 length: 15 amino acids. CDR1 is LNHNV and CDR2 is YYDKDF in the germline V gene (reference sequence). CDR3 region: CATSRVHGGNQPQHF. The CDR3 DNA reads as TGTGCCACCAGCAGAGTGCACGGAGGCAATCAGCCCCAGCATTTT.

CDR3: CASSGTGLIYEQYF. The CDR3 DNA sequence: TGTGCCAGCAGCGGGACAGGTTTGATCTACGAGCAGTACTTC. The gene calls are TRBV25-1 and TRBJ2-7; 8 bases agree with TRBD1. CDR1 is MGHDK and CDR2 is SYGVNS in the germline V gene. After removal of 6 bases from V and 3 bases from J, the junction contained 7 bases not matched to a gene. CDR3 length: 14 residues.

This clone was seen only a few times. The rearrangement uses TRBV27 and TRBJ2-5; TRBD1 is a possible D gene (5 bases). Trimming pared 3 bases from V and 5 bases from J, leaving 16 bases between. Germline V gene lookup returns CDR1 MNHEY and CDR2 SMNVEV (reference sequence). The CDR3 is made up of 15 amino acids. The CDR3 spells CASSLGPGRSETQYF. For the CDR3, the DNA is TGTGCCAGCAGTTTGGGGCCCGGGCGTTCGGAGACCCAGTACTTC.